This T cell receptor beta chain was obtained from a study of T cell repertoires in cytomegalovirus infection. Study-wide context: Indicated by public TCR beta signatures were CMV infection and matching HLA type.

This clonotype was found many times. Its target is unknown. Study-level points and caveats: HLA-C-restricted, CMV-specific TCR beta clonotypes were dominant ex vivo. Pooled public TCR beta family frequency picked out CMV carriers with the relevant HLA.

MiXCR was run by TCRdb on the reads, yielding one entry per CDR3 protein. The sample lists fewer than 250,000 distinct CDR3 sequences; 12% were seen once. The CDR3 consists of 18 residues. V lost 5 bases and J 0 bases, leaving 20 bases between the germline ends. Germline values: CDR1 LNHDA, CDR2 SQIVND (reference sequence). This sequence joins TRBV19 and TRBJ1-5, with D possibly matching TRBD1 (5 bases). This TCR derives from a human donor in good health (CMV status not recorded). Some clones in this sample may be carry-over from other donors' samples. Sequenced: PBMCs. In DNA, the CDR3 is TGTGCCAGTAGTCGCGCTACCCTCGGGACTGGTAGCAATCAGCCCCAGCATTTT. Translated, it gives CASSRATLGTGSNQPQHF.